The rows below give T cell receptor beta chains drawn from one sample of a study of T cell repertoires in ileal Crohn's disease. Only in-frame clones appear in the TCRdb table, and some are missing; sequencing was by immunoSEQ multiplex PCR. The repertoire consists of 1,500 to 2,000 clones, with approximately 90% occurring once and the leading ten covering roughly 4.4%. Input material: ileal tissue. These receptor sequences come from an adult with Crohn's disease. Both conserved end residues are part of each CDR3.

V gene,J gene,CDR3 protein
TRBV4-3,TRBJ2-7,CASSQDAIAGGSSYEQYF
TRBV18,TRBJ1-3,CASSEASRRNTIYF
TRBV27,TRBJ2-7,CASSLTGNHEQYF
TRBV28,TRBJ1-2,CASSQPVTISNYGYTF
TRBV6-4,TRBJ2-1,CASSAAGTSGYNEQFF
TRBV7-3,TRBJ2-1,CASSLSATSGLNEQFF
TRBV19,TRBJ2-1,CASIPAGASYNEQFF
TRBV6-1,TRBJ2-1,CASSYSGNEQFF
TRBV28,TRBJ2-1,CASSLLAGFLSSYNEQFF
TRBV29-1,TRBJ2-7,CSVEAGTGTYEQYF
TRBV15,TRBJ2-2,CATSIKTGGIGELFF
TRBV5-1,TRBJ2-2,CASSLVAQGELFF
TRBV28,TRBJ2-1,CASRTGGAYNEQFF
TRBV19,TRBJ2-1,CASNRGSGNEQFF
TRBV9,TRBJ1-5,CASSVGGQLGQPQHF
TRBV5-1,TRBJ2-1,CASSPSVAGAYNEQFF
TRBV19,TRBJ2-1,CASSIGFKLPQYEQFF
TRBV9,TRBJ2-7,CASSAGDVNYEQYF
TRBV12-5,TRBJ2-7,CASGLSTGTGGSYEQYF
TRBV11-1,TRBJ1-1,CASSLLTGGRWNTEAFF
TRBV6-5,TRBJ2-3,CASRHSTDTQYF
TRBV5-1,TRBJ1-2,CASSPLGLRDLDGYTF
TRBV5-4,TRBJ1-1,CASSLGQRNTEAFF
TRBV27,TRBJ1-2,CASSFTSIDRGVYGYTF
TRBV9,TRBJ1-1,CASSTSGNTEAFF
TRBV18,TRBJ2-7,CASSPDHRVYYYKDYEQYF